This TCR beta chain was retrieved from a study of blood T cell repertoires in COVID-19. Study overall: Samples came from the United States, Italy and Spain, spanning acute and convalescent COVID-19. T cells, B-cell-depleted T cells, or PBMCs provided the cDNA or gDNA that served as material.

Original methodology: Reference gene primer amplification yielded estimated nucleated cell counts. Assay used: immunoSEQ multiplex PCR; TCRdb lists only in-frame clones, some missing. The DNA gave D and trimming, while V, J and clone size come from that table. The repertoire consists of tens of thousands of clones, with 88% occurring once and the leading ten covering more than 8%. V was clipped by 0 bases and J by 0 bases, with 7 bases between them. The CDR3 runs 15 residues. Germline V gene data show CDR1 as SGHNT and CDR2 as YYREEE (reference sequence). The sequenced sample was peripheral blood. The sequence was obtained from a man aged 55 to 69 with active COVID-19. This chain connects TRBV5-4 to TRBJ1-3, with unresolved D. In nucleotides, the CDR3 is TGTGCCAGCAGCTTGGTACAGCTCTCTGGAAACACCATATATTTT. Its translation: CASSLVQLSGNTIYF.